The next 25 T cell receptor beta chains were all read from a single sample in a study of T cell changes during pregnancy in multiple sclerosis. Sequenced by immunoSEQ multiplex PCR; TCRdb stores in-frame clones only, minus some. The sample records about 30,000 clones, 92% being singletons. Here the sequenced sample was peripheral blood, taken in the first trimester of pregnancy. Every receptor here comes from a female donor in good health, enrolled as a control in a pregnancy study.

The chain combines TRBV19 with TRBJ2-7, with D tentatively TRBD2 (5 bases). V lost 0 bases and J 7 bases, leaving 16 bases between the germline ends. The CDR3 has 15 amino acids. CDR1 and CDR2 (germline): LNHDA, SQIVND (reference sequence). DNA for the CDR3: TGTGCCAGTAGTATAGATGTGACTACTCCGGGGGAGCAGTACTTC. Residues: CASSIDVTTPGEQYF.

The chain combines TRBV2 with TRBJ2-3, with 8 nucleotides matching TRBD2. Germline CDR1 reads SNHLY; CDR2 reads FYNNEI. CDR3 length: 16 amino acids. The V and J ends lost 7 bases and 4 bases, in that order; junction bases with no gene match: 13. The CDR3 sequence: CASKRGLGPLSDTQYF. CDR3 nucleotide sequence: TGTGCCAGCAAAAGGGGACTAGGACCGCTGTCAGATACGCAGTATTTT. Looking up the rest from reference TRBV2 and TRBJ2-3 gives the full variable domain: EPEVTQTPSHQVTQMGQEVILRCVPISNHLYFYWYRQILGQKVEFLVSFYNNEISEKSEIFDDQFSVERPDGSNFTLKIRSTKLEDSAMYFCASKRGLGPLSDTQYFGPGTRLTVL.

The chain combines TRBV29-1 with TRBJ1-1; TRBD1 might be the D (5 bases). The CDR3 extends over 13 amino acids. Germline V gene sequence: CDR1 SQVTM, CDR2 ANQGSEA. Trimming cost V 1 base and J 5 bases, with 11 bases left between them. This CDR3 reads CSVEALRQTEAFF. The CDR3 coding sequence is TGCAGCGTTGAAGCCCTAAGACAGACTGAAGCTTTCTTT.

V usage is TRBV6-5 and J usage is TRBJ1-1, with TRBD1 identical over 9 bases. The germline CDR1 and CDR2 sequences are MNHEY and SVGAGI. This CDR3 is 15 amino acids long. V gave up 7 bases and J gave up 4 bases; unmatched junction bases: 10. The CDR3 DNA reads as TGTGCCAGCACCTTGGACAGGGGTGGGATCACTGAAGCTTTCTTT. Translating it yields CASTLDRGGITEAFF.

V is TRBV9 and J is TRBJ2-1; TRBD2 aligns across 9 bases. CDR3 length: 15 amino acids. V lost 4 bases, J lost 4 bases, and 6 bases stayed unmatched. Germline V gene data show CDR1 as SGDLS and CDR2 as YYNGEE. Here the CDR3 reads CASSRSSGIYNEQFF. The DNA for the CDR3 is TGTGCCAGCAGCCGTTCTAGCGGGATATACAATGAGCAGTTCTTC. The complete variable domain, with remaining parts taken from reference TRBV9 and TRBJ2-1, reads DSGVTQTPKHLITATGQRVTLRCSPRSGDLSVYWYQQSLDQGLQFLIQYYNGEERAKGNILERFSAQQFPDLHSELNLSSLELGDSALYFCASSRSSGIYNEQFFGPGTRLTVL.

This chain joins TRBV7-7 and TRBJ2-2, with 7 bases fitting TRBD2. The CDR3 is 17 residues long. With V trimmed by 7 bases and J by 5 bases, 16 bases remained unmatched. Germline CDR1 is SSHAT and CDR2 is FNYEAQ (reference sequence). The CDR3 reads CASTLPLTGGGTGELFF. The CDR3 DNA follows: TGTGCCAGCACCCTCCCCCTGACGGGAGGTGGAACCGGGGAGCTGTTTTTT.

This chain uses TRBV19 with TRBJ2-1; perhaps TRBD1 as D (6 bases). The CDR3 sequence is 13 residues long. Trimming shortened V by 3 bases and J by 6 bases, and 9 bases separated the two germline ends. Germline V gene sequence: CDR1 LNHDA, CDR2 SQIVND (reference sequence). CDR3 nucleotide sequence: TGTGCCAGTAGTATGCTACAGGGCAATGAGCAGTTCTTC. It translates to CASSMLQGNEQFF.

The rearrangement links TRBV29-1 to TRBJ2-1, with D possibly matching TRBD2 (5 bases). The CDR3 consists of 15 residues. Germline V lookup: CDR1 SQVTM, CDR2 ANQGSEA. V was trimmed by 8 bases and J by 2 bases, leaving 19 bases between them. The chain's CDR3 is CSLAVGGSPYNEQFF. The CDR3 coding sequence is TGCAGCCTGGCCGTCGGCGGGTCACCCTACAATGAGCAGTTCTTC.

This clone was observed once. The V gene is TRBV29-1, the J gene TRBJ2-1; D remains ambiguous. In germline, CDR1 is SQVTM, CDR2 ANQGSEA. V was trimmed by 6 bases and J by 5 bases, leaving 8 bases between them. The CDR3 sequence is 11 residues long. CDR3 residues: CSVDTNNEQFF. In DNA, the CDR3 is TGCAGCGTCGATACTAACAATGAGCAGTTCTTC.

The V call is TRBV21-1, the J call TRBJ2-4; the D call of TRBD2 is as the table states it, not checked on the DNA. TRBV21-1 is shown as a pseudogene. This CDR3 contains 17 residues. CDR3 DNA: TGTGCCAGCAGCAAAGTTGGTCCGGGACTAGGGAAAAACATTCAGTACTTC. Translated, it gives CASSKVGPGLGKNIQYF.

The rearrangement links TRBV11-3 to TRBJ2-2; 9 bases are shared with TRBD1. After removal of 4 bases from V and 0 bases from J, the junction contained 0 bases not matched to a gene. CDR3 size: 15 residues. Looked up from germline, CDR1 is SGHNT and CDR2 is YENEEA. The CDR3 DNA reads as TGTGCCAGCAGCTGGACAGGGGCGAACACCGGGGAGCTGTTTTTT. Protein: CASSWTGANTGELFF.

The gene calls are TRBV6-6 and TRBJ2-1, with 8 bases aligning to TRBD2. CDR3 length equals 13 residues. The junction had 7 bases not matched to a gene; V was cut back by 5 bases and J by 10 bases. Germline-derived CDR1 and CDR2 are MNHNY and SVGAGI (reference sequence). The CDR3 region is CASSPSGRSEQFF. For the CDR3, the DNA is TGTGCCAGCAGTCCGAGCGGGAGAAGCGAGCAGTTCTTC.

This chain joins TRBV29-1 and TRBJ2-1, with 7 bases fitting TRBD2. This CDR3 spans 16 amino acids. Germline V gene sequence: CDR1 SQVTM, CDR2 ANQGSEA. Trimming cost V 1 base and J 1 base; bases outside gene matches: 7. CDR3 protein: CSVEGLRGESYNEQFF. CDR3 DNA sequence: TGCAGCGTTGAAGGGCTACGGGGGGAATCCTACAATGAGCAGTTCTTC.

The count of this clone is one. The chain carries TRBV10-3 and TRBJ2-7, with 9 nucleotides matching TRBD2. J lost 4 bases, V lost 10 bases, and 5 bases had no gene match. This CDR3 is built from 12 residues. Germline V lookup: CDR1 ENHRY, CDR2 SYGVKD. CDR3 residues: CATGTSTYEQYF. The CDR3 DNA reads TGTGCCACCGGGACTAGCACGTACGAGCAGTACTTC.

The chain uses TRBV13 and TRBJ2-1, with 10 bases that match TRBD1. With 0 bases clipped from V and 1 base from J, the junction kept 9 bases outside the gene matches. Per the germline V gene, CDR1 is PRHDT and CDR2 is FYEKMQ (reference sequence). This CDR3 comprises 19 residues. The CDR3 protein is CASSLGTGGDWRSYNEQFF. CDR3 coding DNA: TGTGCCAGCAGCTTAGGGACAGGGGGCGATTGGAGGTCCTACAATGAGCAGTTCTTC.

This chain uses TRBV18 with TRBJ1-1, with a tentative D call TRBD1 (5 bases). The germline CDR1 and CDR2 sequences are KGHSH and LQKENI. Trimming pared 5 bases from V and 4 bases from J, leaving 17 bases between. The CDR3 contains 15 residues. This chain's CDR3 is CASSSSSGTFTEAFF. As DNA, the CDR3 is TGTGCCAGCTCATCCTCGTCAGGGACTTTCACTGAAGCTTTCTTT.

The chain has TRBV10-3 and TRBJ1-1; TRBD1 might be the D (6 bases). The ends were cut back, 6 bases at V and 0 bases at J, with 14 bases in the middle. The CDR3 has 15 residues. Germline V gene sequence: CDR1 ENHRY, CDR2 SYGVKD. CDR3 in DNA: TGTGCCATCAGAGTGGACAGAGCGATGAACACTGAAGCTTTCTTT. Residues: CAIRVDRAMNTEAFF.

V is TRBV7-9 and J is TRBJ2-1; 13 nucleotides match TRBD2. Germline CDR1 reads SEHNR; CDR2 reads FQNEAQ (reference sequence). The V and J ends lost 5 bases and 6 bases, in that order; junction bases with no gene match: 7. The CDR3 length is 16 residues. The chain's CDR3 is CASSPHRLAGGNEQFF. DNA of the CDR3: TGTGCCAGCAGCCCGCACCGACTAGCGGGAGGCAATGAGCAGTTCTTC. Supplemented by reference TRBV7-9 and TRBJ2-1, the full variable domain reads DTGVSQNPRHKITKRGQNVTFRCDPISEHNRLYWYRQTLGQGPEFLTYFQNEAQLEKSRLLSDRFSAERPKGSFSTLEIQRTEQGDSAMYLCASSPHRLAGGNEQFFGPGTRLTVL.

The chain has TRBV5-4 and TRBJ2-1; 9 nucleotides match TRBD2. The V gene end was trimmed by 6 bases and the J gene end by 0 bases; junction bases not matched to a gene: 10. Germline-derived CDR1 and CDR2 are SGHNT and YYREEE (reference sequence). The CDR3 consists of 17 residues. The CDR3 loop is CASTHAGSGGSYNEQFF. In DNA, the CDR3 is TGTGCCAGCACCCACGCGGGTAGCGGGGGCTCCTACAATGAGCAGTTCTTC.

The chain links TRBV7-2 to TRBJ1-2; 9 bases are shared with TRBD1. Losses at the gene ends were 5 bases for V and 8 bases for J; bases not matched to a gene: 9. This CDR3 contains 14 residues. Germline CDR1 reads SGHTA; CDR2 reads FQGNSA. CDR3 sequence reads: CASSTRDRAFGYTF. The DNA of the CDR3 is TGTGCCAGCAGCACGCGGGACAGGGCATTCGGCTACACCTTC.

The chain joins TRBV7-2 to TRBJ1-2, with TRBD1 identical over 8 bases. The V and J ends lost 2 bases and 3 bases, in that order; junction bases with no gene match: 5. The CDR3 is 15 residues long. Looked up from germline, CDR1 is SGHTA and CDR2 is FQGNSA. As DNA, the CDR3 is TGTGCCAGCAGCTTATGGCAGGGGGCGGACTATGGCTACACCTTC. The encoded protein is CASSLWQGADYGYTF. Complete variable domain (other parts from reference TRBV7-2 and TRBJ1-2): GAGVSQSPSNKVTEKGKDVELRCDPISGHTALYWYRQSLGQGLEFLIYFQGNSAPDKSGLPSDRFSAERTGGSVSTLTIQRTQQEDSAVYLCASSLWQGADYGYTFGSGTRLTVV.

The chain carries TRBV30 and TRBJ1-2, with D tentatively TRBD1 (5 bases). The CDR3 has 11 amino acids. Germline V gene sequence: CDR1 GTSNPN, CDR2 SVGIG (reference sequence). Trimming left V 8 bases short and J 6 bases short, with 13 bases between. CDR3 bases: TGTGCCAAGGGCCGGGGGGATGGCTACACCTTC. As protein: CAKGRGDGYTF.

V usage is TRBV11-2 and J usage is TRBJ1-2; 7 bases are a match to TRBD1. After removal of 5 bases from V and 6 bases from J, the junction contained 15 bases not matched to a gene. CDR3 size: 16 residues. CDR1 is SGHAT, CDR2 FQNNGV, per germline. The CDR3: CASSRASPLQGDGYTF. CDR3 DNA sequence: TGTGCCAGCAGCCGAGCCTCACCACTGCAGGGGGATGGCTACACCTTC.

This clone turned up a few times. This rearrangement joins TRBV30 to TRBJ1-5, with a weak D call TRBD1 (6 bases). V was shortened by 1 base and J by 4 bases, with 11 bases between the two germline ends. Germline V gene sequence: CDR1 GTSNPN, CDR2 SVGIG (reference sequence). CDR3 size: 14 residues. Written as DNA, the CDR3 is TGTGCCTGGAGTGAGGGGACACGAAATCAGCCCCAGCATTTT. This translates into CAWSEGTRNQPQHF.

The J gene is TRBJ2-7, the V gene TRBV6-1, with D uncertain. Trimming removed 1 base at V and 0 bases at J, with 7 bases between. The CDR3 covers 14 residues. In germline, CDR1 is MNHNS, CDR2 SASEGT. This chain's CDR3 is CASSEERLSYEQYF. The DNA for the CDR3 is TGTGCCAGCAGTGAAGAGCGCCTCTCCTACGAGCAGTACTTC.